A single sample is the source of the 8 T cell receptor beta chains below, sequenced in a study of T cells after yellow fever vaccination. In TCRdb, the 5' RACE reads were re-called with MiXCR into one record per CDR3 protein. The data contain about 58,000 distinct CDR3 sequences, more than 5.5% of them singletons. The input for sequencing was CD8+ T cells sorted from PBMCs, taken on the day of the first yellow fever vaccination. The receptors were gathered from a young man who received the YFV17D yellow fever vaccine.

This clonotype showed up many times. The chain carries TRBV15 and TRBJ1-2; D unresolved. The CDR3 consists of 15 residues. Germline V gene lookup returns CDR1 LNHNV and CDR2 YYDKDF (reference sequence). With 2 bases removed from V and 3 bases from J, the gap between germline ends came to 13 bases. This CDR3 reads CATSRNKGLDYGYTF. CDR3 bases: TGTGCCACCAGCAGAAATAAGGGTCTTGACTATGGCTACACCTTC.

This clonotype has a count of ten or more. The chain joins TRBV27 to TRBJ1-5; tentatively, D is TRBD1 (5 bases). The germline CDR1 and CDR2 sequences are MNHEY and SMNVEV (reference sequence). Between the trimmed V and J ends, which lost 2 bases and 3 bases, there was a span of 5 bases. CDR3 size: 13 residues. CDR3 amino acids: CASSLGANQPQHF. The CDR3 DNA reads as TGTGCCAGCAGTTTAGGGGCCAATCAGCCCCAGCATTTT.

This clonotype was recorded at least ten times. The chain couples TRBV12-3 or TRBV12-4 to TRBJ2-7, with D unclear. V gave up 4 bases and J gave up 4 bases, with 8 bases separating them. The CDR3 sequence is 12 residues long. The CDR3 here is CASSSASYEQYF. The CDR3 DNA sequence: TGTGCCAGCAGTTCCGCCTCTTACGAGCAGTACTTC.

This clonotype showed up many times. CDR3 bases: TGCAGTGCTAGTGGGACAGGGAGTACCTACGAGCAGTACGTC. Amino acid sequence: CSASGTGSTYEQYV. The rearrangement joins TRBV20-1 to TRBJ2-7, with 9 bases identical to TRBD1. Germline V lookup: CDR1 DFQATT, CDR2 SNEGSKA (reference sequence). The CDR3 covers 14 residues. Germline trimming cut 3 bases from V and 2 bases from J; bases unmatched to any gene: 5.

Only a few counts were recorded for this clonotype. The V gene is TRBV23-1, the J gene TRBJ2-1, with D uncertain. TRBV23-1 is filed as an ORF, its function uncertain. CDR3 length equals 15 residues. Trimming pared 7 bases from V and 1 base from J, leaving 14 bases between. The CDR3 region has the DNA TGCGCCAGCAACCGATTTGCTAAATCCTACAATGAGCAGTTCTTC. It translates to CASNRFAKSYNEQFF.

The chain recombines TRBV28 with TRBJ2-1; D may be TRBD1 (6 bases). The CDR3 runs 16 residues. Trimming shortened V by 8 bases and J by 0 bases, and 17 bases separated the two germline ends. Germline V gives CDR1 MDHEN, CDR2 SYDVKM. CDR3 nucleotide sequence: TGTGCCAGCGGCCCTGGGGGCCTGTGCTCCTACAATGAGCAGTTCTTC. This sequence encodes CASGPGGLCSYNEQFF.

At least ten counts were recorded for this clonotype. The chain links TRBV4-1 to TRBJ2-1; tentatively, D is TRBD2 (5 bases). The germline V gene has CDR1 MGHRA and CDR2 YSYEKL. V dropped 11 bases and J dropped 4 bases, with 15 bases sitting between them. The CDR3 runs 13 residues. The CDR3 bases are TGCGCCTCCGGGCTAGCTGTGTACAATGAGCAGTTCTTC. Translating it yields CASGLAVYNEQFF.

This clonotype was seen more than once but under ten times. This chain links TRBV7-9 with TRBJ1-1, with 7 bases identical to TRBD1. V lost 6 bases to trimming and J lost 0 bases; unmatched junction nucleotides: 4. From germline, CDR1 is SEHNR and CDR2 FQNEAQ (reference sequence). CDR3 length: 14 amino acids. The CDR3 loop is CASRQTGVNTEAFF. In DNA, the CDR3 is TGTGCCAGCAGGCAAACAGGGGTGAACACTGAAGCTTTCTTT.